This T cell receptor (beta chain) was sequenced in a study of shared clonotypes between healthy human individuals. Study-level information: A donor's plate count was three for CD4 naive and three for CD4 memory; CD8 naive had two and CD8 memory one.

A remark on this clone: The antigen is unknown.

Selected positively for CCR7 and CD45RO-negative, naive CD8 cells excluded terminally differentiated effector memory CD45RA+ cells. CDR1 and CDR2 from the germline V gene are SGDLS and YYNGEE. The CDR3 is 17 residues long. The germline V and J ends were trimmed by 0 bases and 4 bases, with 16 bases remaining between them. Study-wide results and caveats: Generation probability values for non-shared clonotypes were lower than those for clonotypes shared by all four donors.

The protocol was immunoSEQ multiplex PCR, while the TCRdb copy is restricted to in-frame clones and leaves out a portion. The data hold around 2,000,000 clones, with 93% observed a single time. The chain couples TRBV9 to TRBJ2-2; tentative D call: TRBD1 (5 bases). Sequenced: naive CD8+ T cells from PBMCs. The TCR was taken from a young man in good health. Some clones in this sample may be carry-over from other donors' samples. The DNA for the CDR3 is TGTGCCAGCAGCGTAGGGTTCCGAGACAGTCCCACCGGGGAGCTGTTTTTT. Its translation is CASSVGFRDSPTGELFF. Based on the CDR3 plus reference TRBV9 and TRBJ2-2, the full variable domain is DSGVTQTPKHLITATGQRVTLRCSPRSGDLSVYWYQQSLDQGLQFLIQYYNGEERAKGNILERFSAQQFPDLHSELNLSSLELGDSALYFCASSVGFRDSPTGELFFGEGSRLTVL.